The clone carrying this T cell receptor (beta chain) has only a few counts. Its cognate antigen is unknown. The data were taken from a study of T cell repertoires in cytomegalovirus infection. Across the whole study: Selected CMV epitopes included recently identified HLA-C-restricted ones as well as well-studied HLA-B-restricted ones. Regarding the study as a whole: Clonotype analysis showed dominance of the ex vivo response by HLA-C-restricted CMV-specific TCR beta clonotypes. Summed public TCR beta family frequency identified CMV carriers bearing the relevant HLA.

Germline V gene lookup returns CDR1 SGHTA and CDR2 FQGNSA. Trimming cost V 3 bases and J 5 bases; bases outside gene matches: 10. This CDR3 contains 17 residues. TCRdb reprocessed the reads via MiXCR and lists one record per CDR3 protein. In the table there are about 770,000 distinct CDR3 sequences, just under 30% of which are singletons. This chain joins TRBV7-2 and TRBJ2-1, with 10 bases fitting TRBD2. This specimen consisted of cultured CD8+ T cells from PBMCs, obtained from culture after CMV antigen stimulation. The TCR comes from a human donor in good health (CMV status not recorded). Some clones in this sample may be carry-over from other donors' samples. CDR3 amino acids: CASSLGSGGLGNNEQFF. The CDR3 DNA reads as TGTGCCAGCAGCTTGGGTAGCGGGGGGCTTGGAAACAATGAGCAGTTCTTC.